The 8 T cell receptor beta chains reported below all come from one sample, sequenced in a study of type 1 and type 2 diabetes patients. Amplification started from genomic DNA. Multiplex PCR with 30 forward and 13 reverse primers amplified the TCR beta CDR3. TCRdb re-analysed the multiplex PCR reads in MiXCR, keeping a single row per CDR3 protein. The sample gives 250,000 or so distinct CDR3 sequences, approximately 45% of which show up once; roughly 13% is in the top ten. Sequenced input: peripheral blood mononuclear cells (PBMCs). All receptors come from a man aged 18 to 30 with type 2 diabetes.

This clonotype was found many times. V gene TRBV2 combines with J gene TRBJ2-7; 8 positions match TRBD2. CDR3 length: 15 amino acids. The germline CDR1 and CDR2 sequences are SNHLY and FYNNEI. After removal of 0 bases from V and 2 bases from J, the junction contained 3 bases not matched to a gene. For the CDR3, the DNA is TGTGCCAGCAGTGAAGCGACGGGGGGGACCTACGAGCAGTACTTC. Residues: CASSEATGGTYEQYF.

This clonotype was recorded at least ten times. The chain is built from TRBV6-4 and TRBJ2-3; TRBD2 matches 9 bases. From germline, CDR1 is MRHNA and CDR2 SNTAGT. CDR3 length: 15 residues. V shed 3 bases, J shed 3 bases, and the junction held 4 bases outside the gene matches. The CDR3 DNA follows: TGTGCCAGCAGTGATCTCAGCGGGGGGACAGATACGCAGTATTTT. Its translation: CASSDLSGGTDTQYF.

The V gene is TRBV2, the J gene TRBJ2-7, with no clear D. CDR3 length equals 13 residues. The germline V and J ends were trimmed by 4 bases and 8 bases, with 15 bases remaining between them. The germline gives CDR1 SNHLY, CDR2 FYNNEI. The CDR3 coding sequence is TGTGCCAGCAGTGTTTCGGATCTCCCCAAGCAGTACTTC. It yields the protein CASSVSDLPKQYF.

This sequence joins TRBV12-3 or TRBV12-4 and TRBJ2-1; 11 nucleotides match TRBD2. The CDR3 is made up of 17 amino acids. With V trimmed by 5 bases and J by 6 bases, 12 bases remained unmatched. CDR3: CASSTCSGTSGCNEQFF. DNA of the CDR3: TGTGCCAGCAGTACATGCTCCGGGACTAGCGGATGCAATGAGCAGTTCTTC.

The CDR3 reads CASSSKSVRRSTEAFF. DNA for the CDR3: TGTGCCAGCAGCTCGAAGTCCGTCAGGCGGAGCACTGAAGCTTTCTTT. V is TRBV7-2 and J is TRBJ1-1; D is ambiguous. CDR3 size: 16 residues. Germline CDR1 and CDR2: SGHTA and FQGNSA. V was shortened by 4 bases and J by 4 bases, with 19 bases between the two germline ends.

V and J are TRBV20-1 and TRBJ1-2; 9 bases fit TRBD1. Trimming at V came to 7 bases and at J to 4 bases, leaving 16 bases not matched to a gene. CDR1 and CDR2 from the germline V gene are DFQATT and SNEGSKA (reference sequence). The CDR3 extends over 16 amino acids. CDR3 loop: CSVGRRGTGMAYGYTF. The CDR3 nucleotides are TGCAGTGTAGGCCGAAGGGGGACAGGGATGGCCTATGGCTACACCTTC.

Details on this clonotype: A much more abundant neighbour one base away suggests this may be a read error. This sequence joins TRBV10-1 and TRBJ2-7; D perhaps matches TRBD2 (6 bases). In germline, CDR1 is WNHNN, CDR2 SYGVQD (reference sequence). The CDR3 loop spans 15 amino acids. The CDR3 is CASSGTPAMHYEQYF. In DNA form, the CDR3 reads TGTGCCAGCAGTGGGACTCCCGCGATGCACTACGAGCAGTACTTC.

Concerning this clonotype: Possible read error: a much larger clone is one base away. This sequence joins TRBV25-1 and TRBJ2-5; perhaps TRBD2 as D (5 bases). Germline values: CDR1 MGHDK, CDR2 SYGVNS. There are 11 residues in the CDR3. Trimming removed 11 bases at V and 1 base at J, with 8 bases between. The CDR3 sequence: CAPGFQETQYF. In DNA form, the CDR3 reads TGTGCCCCGGGATTCCAAGAGACCCAGTACTTC. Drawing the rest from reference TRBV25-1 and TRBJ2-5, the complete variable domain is EADIYQTPRYLVIGTGKKITLECSQTMGHDKMYWYQQDPGMELHLIHYSYGVNSTEKGDLSSESTVSRIRTEHFPLTLESARPSHTSQYLCAPGFQETQYFGPGTRLLVL.